The rows below give T cell receptor beta chains drawn from one sample of a study of CD8+ T cells in alopecia areata. Sequenced by immunoSEQ multiplex PCR; TCRdb stores in-frame clones only, minus some. The data contain 60,000 to 85,000 clones, 66% of them singletons. Specimen: CD8+ T cells sorted from blood, collected at week 24, from a patient treated with tofacitinib. All receptors come from a human donor with alopecia areata. CDR3s include the opening cysteine and the closing phenylalanine or tryptophan. Each record gives: V gene, clone size, D gene, CDR3 length, J gene, CDR3 DNA, CDR3 protein. A D gene is named only where the DNA matches it firmly. The size field is filled for only some rows; it gives once, few, many or a size class.

>TRBV6-5|-|TRBD2|15|TRBJ2-5
TGTGCCAGCAGTTCCTGGACTAGCGGGACGGGGACCCAGTACTTC
CASSSWTSGTGTQYF
>TRBV7-8|-|-|15|TRBJ2-5
TGTGCCAGCAGCTTAGAGATTAGGGTTACAGTAACTTCGTACTTC
CASSLEIRVTVTSYF
>TRBV27|-|TRBD2|13|TRBJ2-7
TGTGCCAGCAGTTACTCGGGAGGGTACGAGCAGTACTTC
CASSYSGGYEQYF
>TRBV27|few|-|16|TRBJ1-6
TGTGCCAGCAGTCGACTCGACCGGGGGGCTAATTCACCCCTCCACTTT
CASSRLDRGANSPLHF
>TRBV19|few|-|15|TRBJ2-4
TGTGCCAGTAGTATGGCGCGAGAGGGCGGAAACATTCAGTACTTC
CASSMAREGGNIQYF
>TRBV12-5|-|TRBD1|14|TRBJ2-7
TGTGCTAGTGGGTTTGGGACAGGCCTTCTGGAGCAGTACTTC
CASGFGTGLLEQYF
>TRBV19|once|-|15|TRBJ2-7
TGTGCCAGTAGTCCCTCAGGGTCGTCTTTCTACGAGCAGTACTTC
CASSPSGSSFYEQYF
>TRBV2|-|-|14|TRBJ2-7
TGTGCCAGCACGACCGGGGCCCCCTCCTACGAGCAGTACTTC
CASTTGAPSYEQYF
>TRBV9|-|TRBD2|16|TRBJ2-1
TGTGCCAGCAGCGAACAACCTAGCGGGCGCTACAATGAGCAGTTCTTC
CASSEQPSGRYNEQFF
>TRBV7-9|-|TRBD2|15|TRBJ2-1
TGTGCCAGCAGCTTAGTAGCGGGGGCTTCGGTTGAGCAGTTCTTC
CASSLVAGASVEQFF
>TRBV1|-|-|13|TRBJ2-5
TGCACCAGCAGCCGCGTACCCCAAGAGACCCAGTACTTC
CTSSRVPQETQYF
>TRBV27|once|TRBD1|15|TRBJ2-1
TGTGCCAGCAGTGCCCGGGACAGGGACTACAATGAGCAGTTCTTC
CASSARDRDYNEQFF
>TRBV27|-|TRBD1|14|TRBJ2-2
TGTGCCAGCGGCAGGACAGGGAACACCGGGGAGCTGTTTTTT
CASGRTGNTGELFF
>TRBV7-2|-|-|13|TRBJ2-1
TGTGCCAGCACCCCCTCAATAGGGCGGGAGCAGTTCTTC
CASTPSIGREQFF
>TRBV29-1|-|-|13|TRBJ2-7
TGCAGCGTTTGGCACAGTAAAACCTACGAGCAGTACTTC
CSVWHSKTYEQYF
>TRBV7-9|-|TRBD1|14|TRBJ2-7
TGTGCCAGCAGGACAGGGGACGGAACCTACGAGCAGTACTTC
CASRTGDGTYEQYF